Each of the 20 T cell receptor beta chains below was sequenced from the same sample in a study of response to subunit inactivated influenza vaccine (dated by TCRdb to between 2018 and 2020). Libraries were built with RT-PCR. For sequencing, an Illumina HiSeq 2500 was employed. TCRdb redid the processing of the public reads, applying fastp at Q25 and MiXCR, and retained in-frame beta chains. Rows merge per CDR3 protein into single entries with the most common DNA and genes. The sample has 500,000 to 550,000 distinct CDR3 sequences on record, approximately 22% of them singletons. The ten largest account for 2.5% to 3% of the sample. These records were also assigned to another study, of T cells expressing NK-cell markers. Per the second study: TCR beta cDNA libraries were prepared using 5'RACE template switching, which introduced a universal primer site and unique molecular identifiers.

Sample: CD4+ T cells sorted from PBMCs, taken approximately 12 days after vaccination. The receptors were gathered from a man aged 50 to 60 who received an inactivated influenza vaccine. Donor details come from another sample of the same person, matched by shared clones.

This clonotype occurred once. This CDR3 is CASSSTGGGWGYTF. CDR3 DNA: TGCGCCAGCAGCTCAACCGGAGGGGGCTGGGGCTACACCTTC. The chain uses TRBV5-1 and TRBJ1-2, with TRBD1 matching over 7 bases. Germline CDR1 reads SGHRS; CDR2 reads YFSETQ. CDR3 length: 14 residues. V was clipped by 3 bases and J by 8 bases; unmatched bases: 10.

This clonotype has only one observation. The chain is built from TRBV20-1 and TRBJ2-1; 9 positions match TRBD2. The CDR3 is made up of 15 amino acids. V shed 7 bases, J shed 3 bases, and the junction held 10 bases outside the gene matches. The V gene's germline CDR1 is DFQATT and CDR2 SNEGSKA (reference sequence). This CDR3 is CSVIRAGGIYNEQFF. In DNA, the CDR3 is TGCAGTGTTATTAGGGCGGGAGGGATCTACAATGAGCAGTTCTTC.

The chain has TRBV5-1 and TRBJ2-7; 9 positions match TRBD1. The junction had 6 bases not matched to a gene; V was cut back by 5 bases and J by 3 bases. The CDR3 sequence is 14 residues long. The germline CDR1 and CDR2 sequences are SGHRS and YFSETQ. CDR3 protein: CASSWDRANYEQYF. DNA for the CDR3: TGCGCCAGCAGTTGGGACAGGGCTAACTACGAGCAGTACTTC.

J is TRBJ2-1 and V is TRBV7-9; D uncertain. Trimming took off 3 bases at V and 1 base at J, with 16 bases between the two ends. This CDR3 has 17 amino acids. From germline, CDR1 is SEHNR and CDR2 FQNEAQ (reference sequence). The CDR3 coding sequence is TGTGCCAGCAGCTTTTTCCTCCGTACCTCGTCCTACAATGAGCAGTTCTTC. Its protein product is CASSFFLRTSSYNEQFF.

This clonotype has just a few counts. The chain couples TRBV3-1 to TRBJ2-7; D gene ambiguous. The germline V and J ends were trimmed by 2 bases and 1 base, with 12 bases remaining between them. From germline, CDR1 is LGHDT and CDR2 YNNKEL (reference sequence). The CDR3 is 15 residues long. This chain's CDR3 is CASSQTRRPSYEQYF. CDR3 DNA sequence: TGTGCCAGCAGCCAAACCCGAAGACCTTCCTACGAGCAGTACTTC.

The CDR3 reads CASRFLSGDDSYEQYF. The CDR3, as DNA: TGTGCCAGCAGGTTTCTAAGCGGGGACGACTCCTACGAGCAGTACTTC. The rearrangement joins TRBV6-1 to TRBJ2-7; 7 nucleotides match TRBD2. CDR1 and CDR2 (germline): MNHNS, SASEGT. The CDR3 consists of 16 residues. Germline trimming cut 6 bases from V and 0 bases from J; bases unmatched to any gene: 11.

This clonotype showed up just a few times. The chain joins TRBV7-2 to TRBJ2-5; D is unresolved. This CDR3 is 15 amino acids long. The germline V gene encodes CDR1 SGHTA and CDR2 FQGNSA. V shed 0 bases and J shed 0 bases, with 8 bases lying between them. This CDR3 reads CASSLASTNQETQYF. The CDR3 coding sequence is TGTGCCAGCAGCTTAGCTAGTACGAACCAAGAGACCCAGTACTTC.

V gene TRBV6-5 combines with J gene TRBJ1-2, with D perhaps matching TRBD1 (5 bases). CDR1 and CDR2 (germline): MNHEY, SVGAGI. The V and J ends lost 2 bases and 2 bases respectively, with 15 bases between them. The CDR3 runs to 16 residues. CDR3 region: CASSYTGGRENYGYTF. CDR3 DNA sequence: TGTGCCAGCAGTTACACCGGGGGGAGGGAGAACTATGGCTACACCTTC.

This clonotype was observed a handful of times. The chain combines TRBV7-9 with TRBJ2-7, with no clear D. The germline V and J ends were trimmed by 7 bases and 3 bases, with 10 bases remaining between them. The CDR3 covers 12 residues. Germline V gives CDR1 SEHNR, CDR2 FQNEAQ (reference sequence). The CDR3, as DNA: TGTGCCAGCATTCTAGAGGACTACGAGCAGTACTTC. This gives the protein CASILEDYEQYF.

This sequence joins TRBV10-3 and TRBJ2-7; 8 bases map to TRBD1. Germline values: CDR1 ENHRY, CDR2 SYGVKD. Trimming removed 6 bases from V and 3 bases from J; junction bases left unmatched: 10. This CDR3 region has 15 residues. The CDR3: CAIRVDRVGVYEQYF. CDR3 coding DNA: TGTGCCATCAGGGTGGACAGGGTAGGAGTCTACGAGCAGTACTTC.

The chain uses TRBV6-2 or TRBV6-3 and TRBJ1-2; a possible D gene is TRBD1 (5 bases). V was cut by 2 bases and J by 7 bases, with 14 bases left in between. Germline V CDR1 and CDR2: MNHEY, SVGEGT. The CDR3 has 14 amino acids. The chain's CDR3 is CASSYGAMGLGYTF. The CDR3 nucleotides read TGTGCCAGCAGTTACGGGGCGATGGGCCTTGGCTACACCTTC.

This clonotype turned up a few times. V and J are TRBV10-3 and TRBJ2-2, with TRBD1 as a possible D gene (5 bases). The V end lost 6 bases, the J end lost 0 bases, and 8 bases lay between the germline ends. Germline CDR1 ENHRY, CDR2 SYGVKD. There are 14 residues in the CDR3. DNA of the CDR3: TGTGCCATCAGAGGGGCAGCGAACACCGGGGAGCTGTTTTTT. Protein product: CAIRGAANTGELFF.

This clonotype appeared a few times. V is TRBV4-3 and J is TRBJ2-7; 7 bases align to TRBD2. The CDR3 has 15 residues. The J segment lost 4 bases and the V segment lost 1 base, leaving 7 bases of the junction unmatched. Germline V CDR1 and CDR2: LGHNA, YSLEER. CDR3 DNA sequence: TGCGCCAGCAGCCAAGGGCGGGACTACTGGTACGAGCAGTACTTC. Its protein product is CASSQGRDYWYEQYF.

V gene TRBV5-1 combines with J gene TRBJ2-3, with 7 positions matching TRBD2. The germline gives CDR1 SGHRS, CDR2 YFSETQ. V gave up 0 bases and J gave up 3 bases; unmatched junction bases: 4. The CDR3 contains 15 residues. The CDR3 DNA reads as TGCGCCAGCAGCTTGGTTGCGGGAGAAACAGATACGCAGTATTTT. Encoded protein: CASSLVAGETDTQYF.

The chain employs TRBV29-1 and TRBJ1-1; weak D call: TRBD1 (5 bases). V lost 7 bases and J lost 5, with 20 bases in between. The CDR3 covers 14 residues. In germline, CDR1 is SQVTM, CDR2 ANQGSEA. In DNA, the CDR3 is TGCAGCGCCATCCTAGCTGCCCGGGGGACTGAAGCTTTCTTT. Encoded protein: CSAILAARGTEAFF.

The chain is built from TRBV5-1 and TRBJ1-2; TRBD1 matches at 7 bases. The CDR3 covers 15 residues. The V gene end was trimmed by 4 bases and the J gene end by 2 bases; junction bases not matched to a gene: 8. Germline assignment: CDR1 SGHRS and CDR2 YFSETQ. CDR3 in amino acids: CASSPGGGANYGYTF. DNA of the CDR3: TGCGCCAGCAGCCCGGGAGGGGGCGCGAACTATGGCTACACCTTC.

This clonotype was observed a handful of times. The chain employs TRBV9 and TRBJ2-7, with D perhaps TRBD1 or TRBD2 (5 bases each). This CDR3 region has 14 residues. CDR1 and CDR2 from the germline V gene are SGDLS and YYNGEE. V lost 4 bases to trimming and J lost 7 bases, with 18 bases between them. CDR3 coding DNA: TGTGCCAGCAGCCCACGGGACGACCTCGGGGAGCAGTACTTC. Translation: CASSPRDDLGEQYF.

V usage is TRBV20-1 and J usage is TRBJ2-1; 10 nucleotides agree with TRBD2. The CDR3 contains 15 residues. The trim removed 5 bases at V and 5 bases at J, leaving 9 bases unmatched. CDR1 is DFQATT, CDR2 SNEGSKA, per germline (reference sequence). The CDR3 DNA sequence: TGCAGTGCTGATTCCGGGACTAGCGTACACAATGAGCAGTTCTTC. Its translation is CSADSGTSVHNEQFF.

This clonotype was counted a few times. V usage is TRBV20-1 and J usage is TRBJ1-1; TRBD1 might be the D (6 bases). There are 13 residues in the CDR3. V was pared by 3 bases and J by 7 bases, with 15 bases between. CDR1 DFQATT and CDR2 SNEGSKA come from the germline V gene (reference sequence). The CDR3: CSASLTGSGEAFF. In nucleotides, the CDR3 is TGCAGTGCTAGCCTCACAGGGAGTGGTGAAGCTTTCTTT.

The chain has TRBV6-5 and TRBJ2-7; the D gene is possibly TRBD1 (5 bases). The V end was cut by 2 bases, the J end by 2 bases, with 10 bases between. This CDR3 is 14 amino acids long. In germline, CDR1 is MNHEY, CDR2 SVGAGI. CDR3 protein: CASSYNDRPYEQYF. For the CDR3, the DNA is TGTGCCAGCAGTTACAATGACAGACCCTACGAGCAGTACTTC.